Listed below are T cell receptor beta chains from one sample, sequenced in a study of blood T cells in healthy people across ages. A single record per CDR3 protein comes from TCRdb applying MiXCR to the 5' RACE reads. The sample contains about 1.4 million distinct CDR3 sequences, around 55% of which appear only once. What was sequenced was blood. These receptors were collected from a man younger than 35 in good health. Each CDR3 is given with its conserved first and last residue. D genes are given only for firm matches.

>13|NA|TRBV12-3/TRBV12-4
CASSLSGDQPQHF
>13|NA|TRBV7-2
CASTSVAKNIQYF
>11|NA|TRBV4-2
CASSANGEQYF
>12|TRBD1|TRBV29-1
CRYTGGTYEQYF
>15|TRBD2|TRBV2
CASSSLAGGYYEQYF
>13|NA|TRBV20-1
CSAIDLQLYEQYF
>13|NA|TRBV3-1
CASSSLPGATQYF
>17|NA|TRBV4-3
CASSQERTGFGHTEAFF
>15|NA|TRBV20-1
CSARAGHSGYNEQFF
>14|TRBD2|TRBV27
CASSEGTTNNEQFF
>13|TRBD2|TRBV20-1
CSASTGGQGTQYF
>18|NA|TRBV11-2
CASSLGSGGAIAKNIQYF
>14|NA|TRBV14
CASSHGWGGEETFF
>14|NA|TRBV3-1
CASSRTNKHNEQFF
>14|NA|TRBV10-3
CAISGGPSTDTQYF
>11|NA|TRBV20-1
CSARSVAEQFF
>16|TRBD1|TRBV5-1
CASSPAWDSSNYGYTF
>15|NA|TRBV7-2
CASSLGTHLRETQYF
>14|NA|TRBV28
CASSFSGNQETQYF
>14|NA|TRBV9
CASSYTGTGYEAFF
>12|NA|TRBV30
CAWGWTAYEQYF
>13|NA|TRBV20-1
CSARRGESETQYF
>13|NA|TRBV4-1
CASSRDKGYGYTF
>16|TRBD2|TRBV7-8
CASSLPTQREGNEQFF
>16|NA|TRBV19
CASSIGVTSTNEKLFF
>16|NA|TRBV4-3
CASSQVDGGNYNEQYF
>14|NA|TRBV29-1
CSVPDEHPSYEQYF
>16|NA|TRBV6-2/TRBV6-3
CASSNLPGTLYNEQFF
>13|TRBD1|TRBV6-6
CASSYETGSVAFF
>16|TRBD1|TRBV28
CASIQQDRGDTGELFF
>14|NA|TRBV29-1
CSVEEESSTDTQYF
>13|NA|TRBV3-1
CASSQDWGQTQYF
>15|NA|TRBV12-3/TRBV12-4
CASSLAGRKKNEQFF